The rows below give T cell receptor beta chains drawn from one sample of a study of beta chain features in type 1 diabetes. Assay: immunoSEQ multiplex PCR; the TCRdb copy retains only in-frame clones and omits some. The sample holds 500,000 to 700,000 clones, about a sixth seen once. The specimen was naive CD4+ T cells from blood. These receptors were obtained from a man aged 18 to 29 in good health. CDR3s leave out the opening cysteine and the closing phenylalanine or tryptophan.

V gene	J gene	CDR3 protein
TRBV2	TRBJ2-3	ASSRLDSFTDTQY
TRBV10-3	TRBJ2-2	AALGTEGTGELF
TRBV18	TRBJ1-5	ASSPIWGPKQPQH
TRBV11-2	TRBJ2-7	ASSRSWEQY
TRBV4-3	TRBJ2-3	ASSQEAYRTDTQY
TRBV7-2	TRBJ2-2	ASRPLAGDTGELF
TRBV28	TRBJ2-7	ASRDILQY
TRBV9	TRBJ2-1	ASSVELAAYNEQF
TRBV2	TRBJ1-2	ASTLDGGGNYGYT
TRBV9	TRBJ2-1	ASSVAPSGPTQF
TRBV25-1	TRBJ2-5	ASSAFGGGETQY